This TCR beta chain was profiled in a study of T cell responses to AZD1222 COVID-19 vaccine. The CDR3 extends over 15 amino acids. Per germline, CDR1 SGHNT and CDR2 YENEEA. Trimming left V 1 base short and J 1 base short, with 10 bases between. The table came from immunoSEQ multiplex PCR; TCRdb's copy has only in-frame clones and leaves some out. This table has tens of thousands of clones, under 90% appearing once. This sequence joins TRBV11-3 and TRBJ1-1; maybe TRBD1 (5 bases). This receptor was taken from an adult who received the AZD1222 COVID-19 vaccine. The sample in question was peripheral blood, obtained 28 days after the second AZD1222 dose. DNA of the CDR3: TGTGCCAGCAGCTTAGGGGGGGATAGGAACACTGAAGCTTTCTTT. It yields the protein CASSLGGDRNTEAFF.